The next 26 T cell receptor beta chains were all read from a single sample in a study of T-cell reconstitution after alpha-beta-depleted transplantation in children. The authors prepared the TCRbeta library with unique molecular identifiers. TCRdb analysed the PCR reads with MiXCR anew, one entry per CDR3 protein. The sample contains under 350,000 distinct CDR3 sequences, more than 8% of which appear only once. The starting material was PBMCs from the stem cell graft donor, obtained from the stem cell graft. These receptors were obtained from a human donor who donated a stem cell graft to a child with SCID.

This clonotype was counted between two and nine times. This chain's CDR3 is CAISSTGDTEAFF. The CDR3, as DNA: TGTGCCATCAGTTCGACAGGGGACACTGAAGCTTTCTTT. The chain combines TRBV10-3 with TRBJ1-1; 8 bases fit TRBD1. Germline-derived CDR1 and CDR2 are ENHRY and SYGVKD. The CDR3 sequence is 13 residues long. V dropped 5 bases and J dropped 3; count of bases not matched to a gene: 2.

This clonotype was found a few times. V usage is TRBV5-1 and J usage is TRBJ2-1; TRBD2 might be the D (6 bases). Per germline, CDR1 SGHRS and CDR2 YFSETQ. Trimming stripped 4 bases from V and 10 bases from J, with 15 bases between. The CDR3 is 13 amino acids. The CDR3 coding sequence is TGCGCCAGCAGCCCGAGACTAGGGCAAGAGCAGTTCTTC. It encodes CASSPRLGQEQFF.

The gene calls are TRBV5-4 and TRBJ2-1; D gene unclear. Germline V gene lookup returns CDR1 SGHNT and CDR2 YYREEE (reference sequence). The V and J ends lost 4 bases and 5 bases respectively, with 13 bases between them. CDR3 length: 14 residues. CDR3 DNA sequence: TGTGCCAGCAGCCCTTGGGTCTTAAACAATGAGCAGTTCTTC. It is translated as CASSPWVLNNEQFF.

The rearrangement uses TRBV2 and TRBJ2-1; 10 bases agree with TRBD2. Germline V gene lookup returns CDR1 SNHLY and CDR2 FYNNEI. J was trimmed by 9 bases and V by 5 bases; bases with no gene match: 10. This CDR3 is built from 15 residues. The CDR3 DNA sequence: TGTGCCAGCAGTAGCGGGGGGGGACCGGGTGGTGAGCAGTTCTTC. This gives the protein CASSSGGGPGGEQFF. Variable domain in full (rest from reference TRBV2 and TRBJ2-1): EPEVTQTPSHQVTQMGQEVILRCVPISNHLYFYWYRQILGQKVEFLVSFYNNEISEKSEIFDDQFSVERPDGSNFTLKIRSTKLEDSAMYFCASSSGGGPGGEQFFGPGTRLTVL.

The sample holds a few counts of this clonotype. The chain uses TRBV6-1 and TRBJ1-5; D remains unclear. Between the trimmed V and J ends, which lost 0 bases and 0 bases, there was a span of 21 bases. The CDR3 spans 20 residues. Germline CDR1 reads MNHNS; CDR2 reads SASEGT. CDR3 protein: CASSEAPGRLDFNSNQPQHF. The DNA for the CDR3 is TGTGCCAGCAGTGAAGCACCAGGCAGGCTAGATTTCAATAGCAATCAGCCCCAGCATTTT.

The chain links TRBV7-6 to TRBJ2-7; D may be TRBD1 (6 bases). V shed 3 bases and J shed 5 bases, with 17 bases lying between them. The CDR3 totals 15 residues. The germline CDR1 and CDR2 sequences are SGHVS and FNYEAQ. Written as DNA, the CDR3 is TGTGCCAGCAGCTTCTCCTCGGACAGTTCCCACGAGCAGTACTTC. This codes for CASSFSSDSSHEQYF.

This clonotype came up a few times. The V call is TRBV29-1, the J call TRBJ2-3, with D perhaps assigned TRBD1 or TRBD2 (5 bases each). This CDR3 spans 12 amino acids. Trimming shortened V by 7 bases and J by 4 bases, and 12 bases separated the two germline ends. The V gene's germline CDR1 is SQVTM and CDR2 ANQGSEA. The CDR3: CSASVGADTQYF. The CDR3 coding sequence is TGCAGCGCCTCGGTGGGGGCAGATACGCAGTATTTT.

A few counts support this clonotype. V gene TRBV5-1 combines with J gene TRBJ2-7, with D tentatively TRBD2 (5 bases). Trimming removed 0 bases from V and 2 bases from J, with 9 bases in between. This CDR3 contains 14 residues. The germline gives CDR1 SGHRS, CDR2 YFSETQ. CDR3 sequence: CASSLGGSAYEQYF. The CDR3, as DNA: TGCGCCAGCAGCTTGGGAGGGAGCGCCTACGAGCAGTACTTC.

This clonotype was detected only a few times. The J gene is TRBJ2-1, the V gene TRBV2, with a possible D match to TRBD1 (6 bases). CDR3 length equals 12 residues. The V end lost 10 bases, the J end lost 7 bases, and 14 bases lay between the germline ends. In germline, CDR1 is SNHLY, CDR2 FYNNEI. The CDR3 reads CATTPQGNEQFF. The CDR3 nucleotides read TGTGCCACCACACCCCAGGGGAATGAGCAGTTCTTC. The whole variable domain, remainder taken from reference TRBV2 and TRBJ2-1, is EPEVTQTPSHQVTQMGQEVILRCVPISNHLYFYWYRQILGQKVEFLVSFYNNEISEKSEIFDDQFSVERPDGSNFTLKIRSTKLEDSAMYFCATTPQGNEQFFGPGTRLTVL.

In its sample, this clonotype was seen a few times. The gene calls are TRBV5-1 and TRBJ1-2; TRBD1 aligns across 10 bases. Germline V gene sequence: CDR1 SGHRS, CDR2 YFSETQ. V shed 4 bases and J 6 bases; nucleotides not matched to a gene: 9. CDR3 length: 15 amino acids. CDR3 nucleotide sequence: TGCGCCAGCAGCGGGGGACAGGGGAATTTTAATGGCTACACCTTC. Protein sequence: CASSGGQGNFNGYTF.

This clonotype has ten or more counts. The chain joins TRBV5-1 to TRBJ2-3; no clear D. This CDR3 is built from 12 residues. Germline CDR1 and CDR2: SGHRS and YFSETQ. V gave up 2 bases and J gave up 6 bases, with 7 bases separating them. CDR3 in DNA: TGCGCCAGCAGCTTAACGGCCGATACGCAGTATTTT. Protein product: CASSLTADTQYF. The full variable domain, rest sourced from reference TRBV5-1 and TRBJ2-3, is KAGVTQTPRYLIKTRGQQVTLSCSPISGHRSVSWYQQTPGQGLQFLFEYFSETQRNKGNFPGRFSGRQFSNSRSEMNVSTLELGDSALYLCASSLTADTQYFGPGTRLTVL.

This clonotype appeared a few times. This chain joins TRBV6-5 and TRBJ1-5, with 8 positions matching TRBD1. This CDR3 is 16 amino acids long. The V and J ends lost 2 bases and 6 bases, in that order; junction bases with no gene match: 9. Per the germline V gene, CDR1 is MNHEY and CDR2 is SVGAGI. CDR3 amino acids: CASSYTPTGEAQPQHF. In DNA form, the CDR3 reads TGTGCCAGCAGTTACACCCCGACAGGGGAGGCTCAGCCCCAGCATTTT.

The gene calls are TRBV12-3 or TRBV12-4 and TRBJ2-2; either TRBD1 or TRBD2 may fit D (5 bases each). The V gene lost 6 bases and the J gene lost 6 bases, with 17 bases spanning the gap. The CDR3 contains 15 residues. The CDR3 nucleotides are TGTGCCAGCAGCCCCTCGGGGCCGGGGTCCGGGGAGCTGTTTTTT. Protein: CASSPSGPGSGELFF.

The chain is built from TRBV4-1 and TRBJ2-2, with D perhaps TRBD1 (6 bases). The CDR3 is made up of 15 amino acids. The germline CDR1 and CDR2 sequences are MGHRA and YSYEKL. Deletions cut 2 bases from V and 6 bases from J, with 13 bases between. The CDR3 sequence is CASSQSPGTSGELFF. The CDR3 coding sequence is TGCGCCAGCAGCCAATCCCCCGGGACATCCGGGGAGCTGTTTTTT.

The rearrangement uses TRBV18 and TRBJ2-7; 7 bases line up with TRBD1. The CDR3 length is 14 residues. The V gene end was trimmed by 3 bases and the J gene end by 6 bases; junction bases not matched to a gene: 8. Germline lookup yields CDR1 KGHSH and CDR2 LQKENI. CDR3 nucleotide sequence: TGTGCCAGCTCACCCGGACAGGCATTACGCGAGCAGTACTTC. This sequence encodes CASSPGQALREQYF. Variable domain in full (rest from reference TRBV18 and TRBJ2-7): NAGVMQNPRHLVRRRGQEARLRCSPMKGHSHVYWYRQLPEEGLKFMVYLQKENIIDESGMPKERFSAEFPKEGPSILRIQQVVRGDSAAYFCASSPGQALREQYFGPGTRLTVT.

This clonotype was counted a few times. The J gene is TRBJ1-2, the V gene TRBV15; unclear D gene. V lost 0 bases and J 8 bases, leaving 13 bases between the germline ends. The CDR3 contains 14 residues. CDR1 LNHNV and CDR2 YYDKDF come from the germline V gene (reference sequence). The CDR3: CATSRDLPFSGYTF. For the CDR3, the DNA is TGTGCCACCAGCAGAGATCTCCCGTTCTCGGGCTACACCTTC.

The chain carries TRBV5-1 and TRBJ2-5; possible D gene TRBD1, 6 bases. The CDR3 has 15 residues. Germline CDR1 reads SGHRS; CDR2 reads YFSETQ. V shed 7 bases and J shed 2 bases, with 18 bases lying between them. CDR3 bases: TGCGCCAGCGGGTCCTCCGCGACAGGACAAGAGACCCAGTACTTC. Its protein is CASGSSATGQETQYF.

There are a few counts of this clonotype. The rearrangement uses TRBV7-6 and TRBJ2-3, with TRBD2 identical over 9 bases. The CDR3 has 16 residues. Germline CDR1 and CDR2: SGHVS and FNYEAQ. Trimming at V came to 5 bases and at J to 2 bases, leaving 8 bases not matched to a gene. CDR3 amino acids: CASSGRTSAHTDTQYF. The DNA for the CDR3 is TGTGCCAGCAGCGGAAGGACTAGCGCACACACAGATACGCAGTATTTT.

This clonotype was detected many times. The chain links TRBV12-3 or TRBV12-4 to TRBJ2-1; 8 bases align to TRBD2. CDR3 length: 16 residues. V trimming: 6 bases; J trimming: 7 bases; junction bases outside the gene matches: 14. CDR3 sequence reads: CASSSFRGGPSNEQFF. The CDR3 DNA sequence: TGTGCCAGCAGCTCCTTCCGGGGGGGGCCTAGTAATGAGCAGTTCTTC.

The chain links TRBV2 to TRBJ2-7; the D gene is possibly TRBD1 (5 bases). V was trimmed by 6 bases and J by 2 bases, leaving 14 bases between them. The CDR3 spans 14 residues. CDR1 is SNHLY and CDR2 is FYNNEI in the germline V gene. CDR3 sequence: CASRILDKPYEQYF. CDR3 DNA sequence: TGTGCCAGCAGAATACTGGACAAGCCCTACGAGCAGTACTTC.

In its sample, this clonotype ranks as medium-sized. The chain joins TRBV29-1 to TRBJ1-2; D gene unclear. Germline values: CDR1 SQVTM, CDR2 ANQGSEA. The CDR3 consists of 14 residues. Trimming shortened V by 6 bases and J by 10 bases, and 24 bases separated the two germline ends. CDR3 in amino acids: CSVETRLTTGFYTF. The CDR3 DNA sequence: TGCAGCGTCGAGACAAGACTAACCACCGGATTCTACACCTTC.

V is TRBV7-8 and J is TRBJ2-3; D may match TRBD1 or TRBD2 (5 bases each). The V end lost 5 bases, the J end lost 4 bases, and 13 bases lay between the germline ends. The CDR3 contains 14 residues. In germline, CDR1 is SGHVS, CDR2 FQNEAQ. CDR3 nucleotide sequence: TGTGCCAGCAGCACGGGGCTGGTGGCAGATACGCAGTATTTT. Amino acids: CASSTGLVADTQYF.

This clonotype appeared a few times. The chain is built from TRBV7-9 and TRBJ2-7, with 12 bases matching TRBD1. The CDR3 is 15 amino acids. The germline gives CDR1 SEHNR, CDR2 FQNEAQ (reference sequence). Trimming removed 4 bases from V and 4 bases from J; junction bases left unmatched: 5. Here the CDR3 DNA reads TGTGCCAGCAGCTCACCGGGACAGGGGGCTTACGAGCAGTACTTC. This gives the protein CASSSPGQGAYEQYF.

The chain links TRBV24-1 to TRBJ1-1; 10 bases match TRBD1. From germline, CDR1 is KGHDR and CDR2 SFDVKD. This CDR3 has 17 amino acids. The ends lost 4 bases at V and 3 bases at J; junction bases unmatched: 10. CDR3: CATSDPTGGKGDTEAFF. CDR3 in DNA: TGTGCCACCAGTGACCCGACAGGGGGCAAGGGGGACACTGAAGCTTTCTTT.

This clonotype was counted a few times. The V gene is TRBV6-5, the J gene TRBJ2-5, with TRBD1 as a possible D gene (6 bases). V was shortened by 2 bases and J by 4 bases, with 17 bases between the two germline ends. The CDR3 has 16 amino acids. From germline, CDR1 is MNHEY and CDR2 SVGAGI. The DNA of the CDR3 is TGTGCCAGCAGTTACCATGGGACACCTCAGAGAGAGACCCAGTACTTC. This sequence encodes CASSYHGTPQRETQYF.

This clonotype appeared a few times. This chain connects TRBV5-1 to TRBJ2-1; D is possibly TRBD1 (6 bases). Germline-derived CDR1 and CDR2 are SGHRS and YFSETQ. The CDR3 is made up of 14 amino acids. V gave up 3 bases and J gave up 10 bases, with 17 bases separating them. CDR3 DNA sequence: TGCGCCAGCAGCTCCCAGGGTAGGGGGACGGAGCAGTTCTTC. The encoded protein is CASSSQGRGTEQFF.